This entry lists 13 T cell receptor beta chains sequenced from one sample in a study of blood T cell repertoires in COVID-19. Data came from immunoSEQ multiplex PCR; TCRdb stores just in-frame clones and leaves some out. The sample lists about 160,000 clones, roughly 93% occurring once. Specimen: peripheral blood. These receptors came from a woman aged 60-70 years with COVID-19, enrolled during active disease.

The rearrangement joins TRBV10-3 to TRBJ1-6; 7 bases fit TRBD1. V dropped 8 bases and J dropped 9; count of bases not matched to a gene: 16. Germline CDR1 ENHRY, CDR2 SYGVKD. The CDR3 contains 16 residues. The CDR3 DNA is TGTGCCATCGACGCAGACGGACAGGCTGGTGGTTCACCCCTCCACTTT. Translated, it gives CAIDADGQAGGSPLHF.

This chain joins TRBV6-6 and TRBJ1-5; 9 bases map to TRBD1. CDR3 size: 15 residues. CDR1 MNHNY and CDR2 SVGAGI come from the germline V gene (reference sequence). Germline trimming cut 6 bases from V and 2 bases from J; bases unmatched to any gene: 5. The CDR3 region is CASRDRGLGNQPQHF. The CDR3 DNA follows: TGTGCCAGCAGGGACAGGGGCTTAGGCAATCAGCCCCAGCATTTT.

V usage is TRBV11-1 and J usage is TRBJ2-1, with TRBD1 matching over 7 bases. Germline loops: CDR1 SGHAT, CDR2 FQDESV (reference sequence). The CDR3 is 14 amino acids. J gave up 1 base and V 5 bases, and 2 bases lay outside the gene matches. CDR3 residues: CASSPDRSYNEQFF. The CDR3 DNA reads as TGTGCCAGCAGCCCGGACAGGTCCTACAATGAGCAGTTCTTC.

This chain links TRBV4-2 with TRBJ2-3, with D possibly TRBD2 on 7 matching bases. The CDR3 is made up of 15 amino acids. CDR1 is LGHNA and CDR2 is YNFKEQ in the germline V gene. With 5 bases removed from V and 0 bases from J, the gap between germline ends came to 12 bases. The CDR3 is CASSLSGGSTDTQYF. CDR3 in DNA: TGTGCCAGCAGCTTGTCGGGGGGCAGCACAGATACGCAGTATTTT.

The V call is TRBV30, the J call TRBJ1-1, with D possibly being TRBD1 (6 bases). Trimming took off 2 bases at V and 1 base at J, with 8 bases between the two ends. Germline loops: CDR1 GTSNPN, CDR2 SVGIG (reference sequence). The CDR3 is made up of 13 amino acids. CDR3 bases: TGTGCCTGGAGTAGACAGGAGAACACTGAAGCTTTCTTT. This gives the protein CAWSRQENTEAFF. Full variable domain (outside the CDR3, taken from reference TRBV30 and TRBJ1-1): SQTIHQWPATLVQPVGSPLSLECTVEGTSNPNLYWYRQAAGRGLQLLFYSVGIGQISSEVPQNLSASRPQDRQFILSSKKLLLSDSGFYLCAWSRQENTEAFFGQGTRLTVV.

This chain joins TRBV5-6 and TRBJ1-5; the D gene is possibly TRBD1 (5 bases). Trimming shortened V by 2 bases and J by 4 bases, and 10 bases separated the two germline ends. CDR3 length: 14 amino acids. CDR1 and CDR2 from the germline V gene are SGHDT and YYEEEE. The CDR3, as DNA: TGTGCCAGCAGCTTAACTTCAGGGAATCAGCCCCAGCATTTT. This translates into CASSLTSGNQPQHF.

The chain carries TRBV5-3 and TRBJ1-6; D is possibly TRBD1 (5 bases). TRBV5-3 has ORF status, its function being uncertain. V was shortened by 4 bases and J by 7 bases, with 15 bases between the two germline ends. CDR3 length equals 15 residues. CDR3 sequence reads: CARSAPGDLNSPLHF. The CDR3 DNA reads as TGTGCCAGAAGCGCGCCGGGGGACCTCAATTCACCCCTCCACTTT.

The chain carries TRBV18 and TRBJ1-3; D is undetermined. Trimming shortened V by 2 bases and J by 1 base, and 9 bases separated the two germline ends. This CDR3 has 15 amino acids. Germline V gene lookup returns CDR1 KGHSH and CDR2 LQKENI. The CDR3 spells CASSPNEMSGNTIYF. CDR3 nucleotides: TGTGCCAGCTCACCAAACGAGATGTCTGGAAACACCATATATTTT.

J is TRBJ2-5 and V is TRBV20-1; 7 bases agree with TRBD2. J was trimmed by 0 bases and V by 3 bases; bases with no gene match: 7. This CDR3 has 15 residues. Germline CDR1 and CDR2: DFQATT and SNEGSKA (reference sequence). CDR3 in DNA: TGCAGTGCTAGTGGGGCCAGCGGGAACCAAGAGACCCAGTACTTC. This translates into CSASGASGNQETQYF.

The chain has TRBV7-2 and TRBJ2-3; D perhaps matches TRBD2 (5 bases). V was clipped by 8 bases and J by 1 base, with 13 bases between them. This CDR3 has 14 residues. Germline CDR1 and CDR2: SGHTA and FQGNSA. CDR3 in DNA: TGTGCCAGCGGGAGCGGCGTGGGCACAGATACGCAGTATTTT. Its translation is CASGSGVGTDTQYF.

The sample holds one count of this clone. CDR3 nucleotide sequence: TGCGCCATCCTGACAGGCAGGAACACTGAAGCTTTCTTT. Protein: CAILTGRNTEAFF. The chain couples TRBV10-1 to TRBJ1-1; the D gene is possibly TRBD1 (6 bases). CDR1 and CDR2 (germline): WNHNN, SYGVQD (reference sequence). Trimming took 10 bases from V and 1 from J, leaving 13 bases between them. The CDR3 runs to 13 residues.

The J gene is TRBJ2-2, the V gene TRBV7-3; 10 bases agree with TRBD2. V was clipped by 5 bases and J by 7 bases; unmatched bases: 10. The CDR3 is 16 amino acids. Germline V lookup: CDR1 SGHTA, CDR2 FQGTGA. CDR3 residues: CASSPLLAGNGGELFF. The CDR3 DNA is TGTGCCAGCAGCCCTCTACTAGCGGGGAACGGCGGGGAGCTGTTTTTT.

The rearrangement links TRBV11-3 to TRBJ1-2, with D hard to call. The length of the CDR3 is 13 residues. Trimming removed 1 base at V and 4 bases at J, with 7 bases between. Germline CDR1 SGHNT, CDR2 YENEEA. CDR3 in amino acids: CASSLASGYGYTF. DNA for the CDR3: TGTGCCAGCAGCTTAGCGTCGGGCTATGGCTACACCTTC.